This is a list of T cell receptor beta chains from one sample in a study of T cell responses to AZD1222 COVID-19 vaccine. Produced via immunoSEQ multiplex PCR; TCRdb's table is partial and in-frame only. In the table there are 250,000 to 300,000 clones, roughly 93% of which are singletons. The sequencing here drew on peripheral blood, taken 28 days after the second AZD1222 dose. The receptors here all came from an adult who received the AZD1222 COVID-19 vaccine. Each CDR3 is given with its conserved first and last residue. A D gene is named only where the DNA matches it firmly.

j_gene: TRBJ1-1; v_gene: TRBV6-5; d_gene: NA; CDR3nt: TGTGCCAGCAGTTATTACAGGGACACTGAAGCTTTCTTT; CDR3aa: CASSYYRDTEAFF
j_gene: TRBJ1-1; v_gene: TRBV5-1; d_gene: NA; CDR3nt: TGCGCCAGCAGCTTGGATGGATGTCTGAACACTGAAGCTTTCTTT; CDR3aa: CASSLDGCLNTEAFF
j_gene: TRBJ1-1; v_gene: TRBV2; d_gene: NA; CDR3nt: TGTGCCAGCAGCGAGCTATCGGGTCGGACTGAAGCTTTCTTT; CDR3aa: CASSELSGRTEAFF
j_gene: TRBJ2-3; v_gene: TRBV5-1; d_gene: NA; CDR3nt: TGCGCCAGCAGTCAAAGACAGTACACAGATACGCAGTATTTT; CDR3aa: CASSQRQYTDTQYF
j_gene: TRBJ1-6; v_gene: TRBV2; d_gene: NA; CDR3nt: TGTGCCAGCAGCCGGGACGCCAGTCCACCCCTCCACTTT; CDR3aa: CASSRDASPPLHF
j_gene: TRBJ1-6; v_gene: TRBV6-5; d_gene: TRBD1; CDR3nt: TGTGCCAGCAGTTACCGGGCAGGGGGTAATTCACCCCTCCACTTT; CDR3aa: CASSYRAGGNSPLHF
j_gene: TRBJ1-4; v_gene: TRBV6-5; d_gene: NA; CDR3nt: TGTGCCAGCAGGGTCGCAGGGAGGGAAAAACTGTTTTTT; CDR3aa: CASRVAGREKLFF
j_gene: TRBJ2-1; v_gene: TRBV4-1; d_gene: TRBD2; CDR3nt: TGCGCCAGCAGCCAATTACTAGCGGACATAAATGAGCAGTTCTTC; CDR3aa: CASSQLLADINEQFF
j_gene: TRBJ2-7; v_gene: TRBV19; d_gene: TRBD1; CDR3nt: TGTGCCAGTAGTCGACAGGGCTCCTACGAGCAGTACTTC; CDR3aa: CASSRQGSYEQYF
j_gene: TRBJ1-6; v_gene: TRBV13; d_gene: TRBD1; CDR3nt: TGTGCCAGCAGCTTAGAGCGTGGGACAGGGGGTTCACCCCTCCACTTT; CDR3aa: CASSLERGTGGSPLHF
j_gene: TRBJ2-1; v_gene: TRBV7-2; d_gene: NA; CDR3nt: TGTGCCAGCACTCCGCCGGGGGCGAGCAATGAGCAGTTCTTC; CDR3aa: CASTPPGASNEQFF
j_gene: TRBJ1-2; v_gene: TRBV16; d_gene: NA; CDR3nt: TGTGCCAGCAGCCCCCATGCAAGGGGAAAAAACTATGGCTACACCTTC; CDR3aa: CASSPHARGKNYGYTF
j_gene: TRBJ1-1; v_gene: TRBV9; d_gene: NA; CDR3nt: TGTGCCAGCAGCGTAGACAGCAACACTGAAGCTTTCTTT; CDR3aa: CASSVDSNTEAFF
j_gene: TRBJ2-1; v_gene: TRBV28; d_gene: TRBD2; CDR3nt: TGTGCCAGCATTATATCCGGAAGTCCGGGACTAGCGGGGTATGAGCAGTTCTTC; CDR3aa: CASIISGSPGLAGYEQFF
j_gene: TRBJ1-5; v_gene: TRBV9; d_gene: NA; CDR3nt: TGTGCCAGCAGCGAAGGGGAGCGGCAGCCCCAGCATTTT; CDR3aa: CASSEGERQPQHF
j_gene: TRBJ2-7; v_gene: TRBV24-1; d_gene: NA; CDR3nt: TGTGCCACCCCCCGGCGGGCCTTAACCGAGCAGTACTTC; CDR3aa: CATPRRALTEQYF
j_gene: TRBJ1-2; v_gene: TRBV4-2; d_gene: NA; CDR3nt: TGTGCCAGCAGCCAACGGCAGTCGAACTATGGCTACACCTTC; CDR3aa: CASSQRQSNYGYTF
j_gene: TRBJ2-1; v_gene: TRBV24-1; d_gene: NA; CDR3nt: TGTGCCACCAGTGATTTGTCGGGGCGAGAAGGCAATGAGCAGTTCTTC; CDR3aa: CATSDLSGREGNEQFF
j_gene: TRBJ1-1; v_gene: TRBV2; d_gene: NA; CDR3nt: TGTGCCAGCAGTGAGTCGGTAGTTGGTTTGACGAACACTGAAGCTTTCTTT; CDR3aa: CASSESVVGLTNTEAFF
j_gene: TRBJ2-5; v_gene: TRBV25-1; d_gene: TRBD1; CDR3nt: TGTGCCAGCTCCCCGTCGTTAGGGGGCTCAGAGACCCAGTACTTC; CDR3aa: CASSPSLGGSETQYF